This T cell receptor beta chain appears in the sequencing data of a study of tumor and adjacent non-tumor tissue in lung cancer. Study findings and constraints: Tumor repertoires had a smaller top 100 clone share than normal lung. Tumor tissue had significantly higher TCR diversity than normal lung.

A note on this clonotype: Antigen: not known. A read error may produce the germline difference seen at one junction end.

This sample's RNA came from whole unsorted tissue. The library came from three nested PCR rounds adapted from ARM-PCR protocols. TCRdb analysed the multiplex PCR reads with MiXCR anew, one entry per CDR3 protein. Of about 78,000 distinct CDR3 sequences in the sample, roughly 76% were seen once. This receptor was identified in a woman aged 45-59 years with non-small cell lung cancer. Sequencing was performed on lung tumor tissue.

CDR3 sequence (DNA): TGCAGTGTTAGTGTAGGGTCCCAAGAGATCCAGTACTTC. This encodes CSVSVGSQEIQYF. V gene TRBV20-1 combines with J gene TRBJ2-5; the D is unclear. Germline V gene data show CDR1 as DFQATT and CDR2 as SNEGSKA (reference sequence). The CDR3 extends over 13 amino acids.